These 17 T cell receptor beta chains originate from one sample sequenced in a study of T cell responses to AZD1222 COVID-19 vaccine. This table comes from immunoSEQ multiplex PCR, and its TCRdb copy is limited to in-frame clones, with some not included. The sample holds roughly 120,000 clones, roughly 90% seen once. Source: peripheral blood, taken on day 0 of AZD1222 vaccination. The receptors originated from an adult in good health.

V usage is TRBV5-1 and J usage is TRBJ1-2; D gene uncertain. CDR1 is SGHRS, CDR2 YFSETQ, per germline. Trimming removed 2 bases at V and 9 bases at J, with 17 bases between. The CDR3 is 14 residues long. CDR3 loop: CASSLVDGEFSYTF. The DNA for the CDR3 is TGCGCCAGCAGCTTAGTAGACGGAGAGTTTAGCTACACCTTC.

The chain employs TRBV6-2 or TRBV6-3 and TRBJ2-7, with 10 bases aligning to TRBD1. Trimming at V came to 5 bases and at J to 4 bases, leaving 5 bases not matched to a gene. This CDR3 comprises 14 residues. The germline gives CDR1 MNHEY, CDR2 SVGEGT. CDR3 amino acids: CASSLPGQGYEQYF. Written as DNA, the CDR3 is TGTGCCAGCAGTCTACCGGGACAGGGGTACGAGCAGTACTTC.

This clone was observed a few times. This sequence joins TRBV19 and TRBJ2-3, with 8 nucleotides matching TRBD1. The CDR3 consists of 15 residues. V was clipped by 10 bases and J by 7 bases; unmatched bases: 16. CDR1 is LNHDA and CDR2 is SQIVND in the germline V gene (reference sequence). The CDR3 loop reads CATRQTGVRPNTQYF. CDR3 DNA sequence: TGTGCCACCCGGCAGACAGGGGTGCGGCCAAATACGCAGTATTTT.

The chain joins TRBV2 to TRBJ2-4; D gene uncertain. The CDR3 length is 14 residues. V lost 6 bases, J lost 3 bases, and 12 bases lay in between. Germline lookup yields CDR1 SNHLY and CDR2 FYNNEI. This chain's CDR3 is CASRVESGKNIQYF. CDR3 bases: TGTGCCAGCAGGGTAGAGTCGGGCAAAAACATTCAGTACTTC.

This sequence joins TRBV10-3 and TRBJ2-1; TRBD1 matches at 9 bases. The ends lost 6 bases at V and 6 bases at J; junction bases unmatched: 9. Germline CDR1 ENHRY, CDR2 SYGVKD. This CDR3 is built from 15 residues. The chain's CDR3 is CAIRETGTGSNEQFF. Written as DNA, the CDR3 is TGTGCCATCAGGGAAACCGGGACAGGGTCCAATGAGCAGTTCTTC.

Here the CDR3 DNA reads TGTGCCAGTAGTATATTAGCGGGCCCCCCCACAGATACGCAGTATTTT. This codes for CASSILAGPPTDTQYF. The chain carries TRBV19 and TRBJ2-3; 7 nucleotides match TRBD2. Trimming took 2 bases from V and 2 from J; bases not matched to a gene: 7. The CDR3 is 16 residues long. Per germline, CDR1 LNHDA and CDR2 SQIVND (reference sequence). Full variable domain (missing parts from reference TRBV19 and TRBJ2-3): DGGITQSPKYLFRKEGQNVTLSCEQNLNHDAMYWYRQDPGQGLRLIYYSQIVNDFQKGDIAEGYSVSREKKESFPLTVTSAQKNPTAFYLCASSILAGPPTDTQYFGPGTRLTVL.

V is TRBV27 and J is TRBJ1-2, with D unclear. The CDR3 sequence is 15 residues long. Looked up from germline, CDR1 is MNHEY and CDR2 is SMNVEV (reference sequence). Trimming left V 6 bases short and J 4 bases short, with 18 bases between. The CDR3 is CASRPEVISAYGYTF. DNA of the CDR3: TGTGCCAGCAGGCCAGAAGTAATCTCGGCCTATGGCTACACCTTC.

This clone was observed at least ten times. Other DNA sequences in this specimen translate into the identical CDR3. J is TRBJ1-4 and V is TRBV7-2, with D unclear. V lost 5 bases, J lost 0 bases, and 7 bases lay in between. The CDR3 runs 14 residues. The germline V gene has CDR1 SGHTA and CDR2 FQGNSA. The CDR3 spells CASSRGATNEKLFF. In DNA, the CDR3 is TGTGCCAGCAGCCGGGGAGCAACTAATGAAAAACTGTTTTTT.

The chain couples TRBV5-1 to TRBJ1-1; D gene uncertain. The CDR3 has 12 residues. Germline assignment: CDR1 SGHRS and CDR2 YFSETQ. With 7 bases removed from V and 6 bases from J, the gap between germline ends came to 13 bases. The DNA of the CDR3 is TGCGCCAGCCGCCGGGGTAGGGCTGAAGCTTTCTTT. This translates into CASRRGRAEAFF.

Here the CDR3 DNA reads TGTGCCAGCAGCCCCGACCTAGCGGGAGTAAGAGAGCAGTTCTTC. This gives the protein CASSPDLAGVREQFF. The chain joins TRBV7-7 to TRBJ2-1; 10 positions match TRBD2. Per germline, CDR1 SSHAT and CDR2 FNYEAQ (reference sequence). Losses at the gene ends were 5 bases for V and 10 bases for J; bases not matched to a gene: 11. The CDR3 covers 15 residues.

The CDR3: CASSLGGASSYNSPLHF. CDR3 nucleotide sequence: TGTGCCAGCAGTTTAGGTGGGGCAAGCTCCTATAATTCACCCCTCCACTTT. The gene calls are TRBV28 and TRBJ1-6; tentative D call: TRBD1 (5 bases). Germline V gene lookup returns CDR1 MDHEN and CDR2 SYDVKM. V lost 2 bases and J 0 bases, leaving 11 bases between the germline ends. CDR3 length: 17 residues.

This sequence joins TRBV5-4 and TRBJ2-5, with 11 bases lining up with TRBD2. The CDR3 is 16 residues long. The trim removed 1 base at V and 1 base at J, leaving 3 bases unmatched. Germline CDR1 is SGHNT and CDR2 is YYREEE (reference sequence). The CDR3 DNA follows: TGTGCCAGCAGCTTGAGGACTAGCGGGTTCCAAGAGACCCAGTACTTC. Translated: CASSLRTSGFQETQYF.

J is TRBJ1-5 and V is TRBV3-1 (or the pseudogene TRBV3-2); tentative D call: TRBD1 (5 bases). The CDR3 consists of 14 residues. Germline CDR1 and CDR2: LGHDT and YNNKEL (reference sequence). Trimming left V 3 bases short and J 7 bases short, with 13 bases between. The CDR3: CASSQMGGGQPQHF. In DNA form, the CDR3 reads TGTGCCAGCAGCCAGATGGGGGGAGGACAGCCCCAGCATTTT.

The chain carries TRBV19 and TRBJ1-5, with D possibly TRBD1 on 6 matching bases. The V gene's germline CDR1 is LNHDA and CDR2 SQIVND (reference sequence). Trimming took off 7 bases at V and 2 bases at J, with 15 bases between the two ends. The CDR3 has 15 residues. The CDR3 spells CASKGGPVGNQPQHF. In nucleotides, the CDR3 is TGTGCCAGTAAGGGGGGGCCAGTAGGCAATCAGCCCCAGCATTTT.

In DNA form, the CDR3 reads TGTGCCACCGAAGGGGATCTAGCGGGAGTCGTTTACCACGAGCAGTACTTC. This translates into CATEGDLAGVVYHEQYF. The chain carries TRBV21-1 and TRBJ2-7; the table's TRBD2 call for D was not verified on the DNA. TRBV21-1 is a pseudogene. The CDR3 runs 17 residues.

This clone was counted only a few times. The CDR3 loop reads CASSHDSTTAGANVLTF. The CDR3 DNA reads TGTGCCAGCAGCCATGATTCGACTACGGCTGGGGCCAACGTCCTGACTTTC. The rearrangement links TRBV3-1 (or the pseudogene TRBV3-2) to TRBJ2-6; maybe TRBD2 (5 bases). In germline, CDR1 is LGHDT, CDR2 YNNKEL (reference sequence). The CDR3 is 17 amino acids. V gave up 3 bases and J gave up 2 bases, with 14 bases separating them.

The gene calls are TRBV6-5 and TRBJ2-7; 10 bases map to TRBD1. Per germline, CDR1 MNHEY and CDR2 SVGAGI. The V and J ends lost 9 bases and 3 bases, in that order; junction bases with no gene match: 2. CDR3 length: 12 amino acids. CDR3: CASGQGGYEQYF. The CDR3 DNA is TGTGCCAGTGGACAGGGGGGCTACGAGCAGTACTTC.